The following is a T cell receptor (beta chain) sequence with its context. Here immunoSEQ multiplex PCR was the method, and the copy in TCRdb shows in-frame clones only, minus some. The sample gives over a million clones, roughly 96% of which show up once; over 1% is in the top ten. V lost 0 bases, J lost 2 bases, and 13 bases stayed unmatched. The CDR3 runs 19 residues. CDR1 and CDR2 from the germline V gene are MNHEY and SMNVEV (reference sequence). This sample was included in a study of shared clonotypes between healthy human individuals. Study context: Sampling drew on donors who were a couple of women and a few men aged 18 to 49.

This chain joins TRBV27 and TRBJ1-2; 9 nucleotides align to TRBD1. This sequence originates from a man aged 30-40 years in good health. The specimen sequenced was naive CD4+ T cells sorted from blood. Specified subset: CD45RA+ positively selected. The CDR3 DNA follows: TGTGCCAGCAGTTTATCCCCCCCGGGACAGGGTTGGAAGAACTATGGCTACACCTTC. This translates into CASSLSPPGQGWKNYGYTF.